These 10 T cell receptor delta chains were all obtained from the same sample, sequenced in a study of γδ T cells in repeated Plasmodium falciparum infection. TCRdb reanalysed the multiplex PCR reads via CATT. The data contain roughly 93,000 delta-chain clones, approximately 0.92% of them singletons. Vgamma9/Vdelta2+ and Vdelta2-negative gammadelta T cells were flow-sorted from PBMC for bulk sequencing. Sequencing used gamma-delta T cells from blood. The source of these receptors is a pool of human donors (malaria-infected and uninfected, not separated).

A word on this clone: A far bigger clonotype differs at one base, so this is likely a read error. Within the sample, other DNA sequences also encode this same CDR3. The V gene is TRDV2, the J gene TRDJ1; D tentatively reads TRDD2 or TRDD3 (5 bases each). The CDR3 runs 19 residues. With 0 bases removed from V and 5 bases from J, the gap between germline ends came to 27 bases. Germline-derived CDR1 and CDR2 are GEAIGNYY and EKD. CDR3: CACDTLRGGPSPTMDKLIF. The CDR3 region has the DNA TGTGCCTGTGACACCCTCCGAGGGGGCCCCTCACCTACGATGGATAAACTCATCTTT.

This clone has a handful of counts. This is likely an artifact of a read error, given a far larger clone one base away. V gene TRDV3 combines with J gene TRDJ1, with 7 bases that match TRDD3. Because TCRdb records no J gene, it was assigned here through a match of the DNA to germline. V shed 3 bases and J 5 bases; nucleotides not matched to a gene: 15. The germline V gene has CDR1 TVYSNPD and CDR2 GDNSRS (reference sequence). This CDR3 is 15 amino acids long. CDR3 in amino acids: CALTGVPDGADKLIF. The CDR3 DNA reads as TGTGCCTTAACTGGGGTTCCGGACGGCGCTGATAAACTCATCTTT.

On this clone itself: The protein held in TCRdb is that of a much larger clone and does not match this DNA's translation at residue 12, likely because of a read error; the protein shown is translated from the DNA. The chain uses TRDV1 and TRDJ1; D ambiguous. The J gene, missing from TCRdb, was assigned here through DNA to germline matching. Trimming removed 4 bases from V and 3 bases from J, with 24 bases in between. The CDR3 is made up of 18 amino acids. Germline assignment: CDR1 TSWWSYY and CDR2 QGS. CDR3 sequence (DNA): TGTGCTCTTGGGGTCCGTTGGGCCCCGGATGTACCGGCCGATAAACTCATCTTT. Protein sequence: CALGVRWAPDVPADKLIF.

This clone turned up a few times. A read error is the likely source, as a far larger clone sits one nucleotide away. Other DNA sequences from this sample encode an identical CDR3 as well. The DNA of the CDR3 is TGCGCCTGTGACACCGGACTGGGGGATAACACCGATAAACTCATCTTT. This sequence encodes CACDTGLGDNTDKLIF. V gene TRDV2 combines with J gene TRDJ1, with 11 bases aligning to TRDD3. The J gene is not listed in TCRdb, so it was assigned here from a DNA match to germline. Germline values: CDR1 GEAIGNYY, CDR2 EKD. CDR3 size: 16 residues.

This clone appeared many times. The protein TCRdb gives is from a much larger clone and does not agree with this DNA's translation at residue 16, likely a read error; the protein shown here comes from the DNA. No call exists for the J gene, whereas the V gene is TRDV2; TRDD3 is taken as the D call from the table, unchecked against the DNA. Germline loops: CDR1 GEAIGNYY, CDR2 EKD. This CDR3 has 18 residues. CDR3: CACDRCVLGDTYTDKPIF. The CDR3 DNA sequence: TGTGCCTGTGACCGCTGCGTACTGGGGGATACTTACACCGATAAACCCATCTTT.

As concerns this clone: The translation of this DNA and the TCRdb protein of a much larger clone differ at residue 12, probably owing to a read error; the protein shown here is translated from the DNA. This chain connects TRDV1 to TRDJ1, with 7 bases lining up with TRDD3. In germline, CDR1 is TSWWSYY, CDR2 QGS. V was pared by 0 bases and J by 6 bases, with 10 bases of the junction left unmatched. The CDR3 consists of 16 residues. CDR3 DNA: TGTGCTCTTGGGGAACTACGCCCTGGGGGCCCCAATAAACTCATCTTT. Translation gives CALGELRPGGPNKLIF.

As concerns this clone: A far larger clone is off by one base, so a read error is likely. This specimen includes other DNA sequences encoding the same CDR3. V usage is TRDV2 and J usage is TRDJ3, with 10 bases lining up with TRDD3. TCRdb lists no J gene, so it was determined here by aligning the DNA to germline. With 1 base clipped from V and 0 bases from J, the junction kept 11 bases outside the gene matches. CDR1 and CDR2 (germline): GEAIGNYY, EKD. The CDR3 consists of 21 residues. CDR3 in amino acids: CACDTEKPGDTISWDTRQMFF. CDR3 coding DNA: TGTGCCTGTGACACAGAGAAGCCGGGGGATACGATCTCCTGGGACACCCGACAGATGTTTTTC.

This clone was counted a few times. TCRdb attributes to this sequence the protein of a much larger clone, which differs from the DNA translation at residue 3; a read error is likely, and the protein displayed is translated from the DNA. The chain links TRDV2 to TRDJ1, with 10 bases that match TRDD3. In the absence of a J gene in TCRdb, the DNA was matched to germline to assign it here. Germline V gives CDR1 GEAIGNYY, CDR2 EKD. This CDR3 has 16 residues. Here the CDR3 DNA reads TGTGCCCGTGACAAACTGGGGGATGGTTACACCGATAAACTCATCTTT. This codes for CARDKLGDGYTDKLIF.

Of note for this clone: This DNA's translation differs at residue 9 from TCRdb's protein, which comes from a much larger clone; a read error is likely, and the protein shown is translated from the DNA. The V call is TRDV2, the J call TRDJ3, with 9 positions matching TRDD3. The J gene, absent from TCRdb, was called here by matching the DNA to germline. This CDR3 has 19 amino acids. V was pared by 3 bases and J by 2 bases, with 10 bases of the junction left unmatched. Germline CDR1 is GEAIGNYY and CDR2 is EKD. The CDR3 region has the DNA TGTGCCTGTGACCATACTGGGGGACACGAAGCCTGGGACACCCGACAGATGTTTTTC. Amino acids: CACDHTGGHEAWDTRQMFF.

Remarks on this clone: This DNA's translation and the protein TCRdb lists, from a much larger clone, do not match at residue 12, likely due to a read error; the protein shown is translated from the DNA. The chain combines TRDV2 with TRDJ1; 9 positions match TRDD3. TCRdb carries no J gene annotation; the J gene was assigned here by matching the DNA with germline. The CDR3 runs 18 residues. Germline V CDR1 and CDR2: GEAIGNYY, EKD. Trimming at V came to 3 bases and at J to 1 base, leaving 14 bases not matched to a gene. The CDR3 DNA sequence: TGTGCCTGTGACGGAATCGAAACACTGGGGGACTGCACCGATAAACTCATCTTT. It encodes CACDGIETLGDCTDKLIF.